This paragraph reports one T cell receptor (beta chain). There is no known antigen for this receptor. Base qualities were left out, and no much larger clone turns up one base away. Library generation was performed with the immunoSEQ multiplex PCR assay. RNA was extracted from all samples and reverse transcribed into cDNA, which served as template for TCR sequencing. First-strand cDNA was synthesized with SuperScript III using a 2:1 mix of oligo-dT and random hexamers. A synthetic immune receptor repertoire was used to gauge amplification bias, and whatever bias remained was removed computationally. The original pipeline was this. Raw reads were preprocessed to remove errors, and CDR3 was defined by IMGT conventions from the conserved cysteine to phenylalanine. Clonality was computed by normalizing Shannon entropy by log2 of the number of productive unique TCRs and subtracting the result from 1. Whether each scalp clone was CD4 or CD8 was inferred by checking scalp TCRbeta sequences against the CD4 and CD8 repertoires from sorted blood. TCRdb took over this immuneACCESS table, retaining in-frame rearrangements with V and J assigned. Such tables are incomplete; in checked studies, under half of the missing clones stem from an unresolved V gene, and the remainder is unexplained. That table supplies the V and J calls and clone size; D and trimming were determined from the DNA. The sample records 140,000 to 150,000 clones, roughly half of which are singletons. The top ten constitute more than 0.95% of the sample.

Cut back by 0 bases and 0 bases, the V and J ends lie 17 bases apart. As encoded in the germline V gene, CDR1 is SQVTM while CDR2 is ANQGSEA. From the cysteine up to the phenylalanine, the CDR3 has a length of 18 residues. This entry keeps only the CDR3 DNA: 54 bases, framed from base 1. The sample originates from a study of CD8+ T cells in alopecia areata (dated by TCRdb to between 2017 and 2018). Study-wide context: Treated patients were enrolled in an open-label pilot trial of oral tofacitinib at 5 to 10 mg twice daily for moderate-to-severe alopecia areata. immunoSEQ multiplex PCR using 35 Vbeta forward primers and 13 Jbeta reverse primers was used to amplify TCRbeta CDR3 regions. Scalp clonality was compared across normal scalp (n=4), patchy alopecia areata scalp (n=8), and alopecia totalis/universalis scalp (n=8). RNA came from the PAXgene miRNA kit for fixed scalp, the miRNeasy kit for PBMCs, and the RNeasy kit for mouse skin. Tofacitinib-treated patients had biopsies at baseline and at 4 and 24 weeks of treatment, with a later scalp biopsy in several patients. High-throughput TCRbeta sequencing was used to examine T cell clonal expansion in alopecia areata in both the C3H/HeJ mouse model and human patients. Tofacitinib was administered for 6 to 18 months, and 6 months of follow-up off drug were then conducted to assess delayed response and recurrence. Human TCRbeta sequencing covered scalp tissue and sorted CD4+ and CD8+ peripheral blood T cells from patchy and totalis/universalis alopecia areata patients and healthy controls.

The time point label for this specimen denotes: baseline before oral tofacitinib. From alopecia areata patients, peripheral blood was collected along with lesional scalp punch biopsies. PBMCs were separated by density centrifugation and stained for CD3, CD4 and CD8, after which CD4+ and CD8+ T cells were sorted on a FACSAria. What the work shows at the level of the full study, not this receptor alone: Lesional scalp, especially in alopecia totalis/universalis, showed higher clonality and more expanded CD8+ clones than normal scalp, suggesting antigenic drive. Compared with mice, TCR sequences shared between patients were less clear, possibly partly because of HLA diversity across the patient population. Unlike mouse skin, where gammadelta T cells dominate, normal human skin contains resident alphabeta T cells that get sequenced too, which complicates analysis of the scalp TCR repertoire.

This clonotype originated in a human donor with alopecia areata. In this chain, TRBV29-1 is recombined with TRBJ2-2; the D gene lacks a confident call. This sample comprised CD4+ T cells sorted from blood, obtained at week 0. The CDR3 protein is CSVEEHDSPYANTGELFF. The DNA sequence follows: TGCAGCGTTGAAGAGCACGACTCGCCTTACGCGAACACCGGGGAGCTGTTTTTT.